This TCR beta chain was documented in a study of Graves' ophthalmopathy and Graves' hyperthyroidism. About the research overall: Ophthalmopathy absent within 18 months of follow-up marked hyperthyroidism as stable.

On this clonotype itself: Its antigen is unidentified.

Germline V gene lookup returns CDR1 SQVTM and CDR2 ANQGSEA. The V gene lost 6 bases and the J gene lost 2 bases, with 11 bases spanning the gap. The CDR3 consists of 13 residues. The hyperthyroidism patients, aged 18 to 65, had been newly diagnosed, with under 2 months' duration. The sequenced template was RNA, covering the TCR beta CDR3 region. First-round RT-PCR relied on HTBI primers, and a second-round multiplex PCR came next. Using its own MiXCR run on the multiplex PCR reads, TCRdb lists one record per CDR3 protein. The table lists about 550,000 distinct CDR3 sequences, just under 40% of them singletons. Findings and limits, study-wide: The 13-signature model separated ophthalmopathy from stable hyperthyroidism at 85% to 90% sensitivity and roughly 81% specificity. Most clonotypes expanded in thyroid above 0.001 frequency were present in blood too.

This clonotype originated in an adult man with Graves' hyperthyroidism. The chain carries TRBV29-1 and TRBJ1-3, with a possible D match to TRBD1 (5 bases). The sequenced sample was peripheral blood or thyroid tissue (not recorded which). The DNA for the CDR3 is TGCAGCGTAGGGGTCGCAGCTGGAAACACCATATATTTT. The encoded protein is CSVGVAAGNTIYF.